The sequence of this T cell receptor (beta chain) was determined in a study of shared clonotypes between healthy human individuals. Looking at the study overall: Researchers assigned three CD4 naive, three CD4 memory, two CD8 naive and one CD8 memory plate to each donor. Whole-study results and caveats: Relative to their counterparts shared across all four donors, non-shared clonotypes exhibited diminished generation probabilities. Genetic and exposure-history diversity was limited by the small donor number.

Germline loops: CDR1 PRHDT, CDR2 FYEKMQ (reference sequence). Trimming stripped 5 bases from V and 1 base from J, with 10 bases between. The CDR3 loop spans 14 amino acids. This clone was picked up a small number of times. The antigen remains unidentified. The table came from immunoSEQ multiplex PCR; TCRdb's copy has only in-frame clones and leaves some out. Of about 79,000 clones in the sample, 60% to 65% are singletons; the top ten hold about half. The sample taken for sequencing was memory CD8+ T cells sorted from blood. The subset: CD45RO+ cells pooled with CCR7-negative TemRA cells. The TCR sequence derives from a man aged 25 to 40 in good health. This sequence joins TRBV13 and TRBJ2-3; no definite D call. The CDR3, as DNA: TGTGCCAGCAGCCCAAAAAGTGGCACAGATACGCAGTATTTT. Its translation: CASSPKSGTDTQYF. The whole variable domain, filled in from reference TRBV13 and TRBJ2-3, reads AAGVIQSPRHLIKEKRETATLKCYPIPRHDTVYWYQQGPGQDPQFLISFYEKMQSDKGSIPDRFSAQQFSDYHSELNMSSLELGDSALYFCASSPKSGTDTQYFGPGTRLTVL.